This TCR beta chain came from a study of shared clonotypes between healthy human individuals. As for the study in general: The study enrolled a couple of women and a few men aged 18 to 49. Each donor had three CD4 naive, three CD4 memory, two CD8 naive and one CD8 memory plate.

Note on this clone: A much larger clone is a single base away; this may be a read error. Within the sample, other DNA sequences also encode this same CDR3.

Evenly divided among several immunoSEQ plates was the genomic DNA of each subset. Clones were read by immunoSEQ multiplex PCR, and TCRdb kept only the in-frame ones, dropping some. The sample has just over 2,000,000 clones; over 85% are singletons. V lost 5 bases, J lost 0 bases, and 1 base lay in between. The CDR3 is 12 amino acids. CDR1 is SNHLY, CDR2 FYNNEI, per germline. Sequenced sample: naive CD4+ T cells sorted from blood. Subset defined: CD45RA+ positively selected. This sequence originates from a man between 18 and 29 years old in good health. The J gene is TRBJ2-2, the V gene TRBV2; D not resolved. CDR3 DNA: TGTGCCAGCAGTCCGAACACCGGGGAGCTGTTTTTT. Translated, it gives CASSPNTGELFF.